This T cell receptor (beta chain) was found in a study of identical twins. TCRdb used MiXCR to reprocess the 5' RACE reads, holding one entry per CDR3 protein. The repertoire holds about 1.7 million distinct CDR3 sequences, with about 32% as singletons. Turning to this clonotype: Its specificity is unknown.

Whole-study findings and limits: Weaker excess sharing between twins was seen in beta out-of-frame sequences.

The sequence was collected from a newborn girl in good health. Sequenced material: cord blood.

The CDR3 region is CASSWRRVGYTF. The CDR3 coding sequence is TGTGCCAGCAGCTGGCGAAGGGTAGGCTACACCTTC. The V and J genes are TRBV7-2 and TRBJ1-2, with D uncertain. This CDR3 spans 12 amino acids. Germline V lookup: CDR1 SGHTA, CDR2 FQGNSA. V lost 4 bases and J lost 8, with 11 bases in between.